A single sample is the source of the 3 T cell receptor beta chains below, sequenced in a study of STAT5B mutations in CD4+ large granular lymphocyte leukemia. Only in-frame clones appear in the TCRdb table, and some are missing; sequencing was by immunoSEQ multiplex PCR. The data show tens of thousands of clones, with 65% to 80% seen just once and around 1% held by the top ten. The sequenced material came from CD4+ T cells from blood buffy coats. Receptor source: a human donor in good health.

The chain combines TRBV10-1 with TRBJ2-1; the D gene could be TRBD1 or TRBD2 (5 bases each). The CDR3 consists of 17 residues. Germline V gives CDR1 WNHNN, CDR2 SYGVQD (reference sequence). V lost 2 bases, J lost 6 bases, and 20 bases lay in between. The DNA of the CDR3 is TGCGCCAGCAGTGAGGGAACCGGGCAAAAGGGGACCAATGAGCAGTTCTTC. Translating gives CASSEGTGQKGTNEQFF.

A single count supports this clone. This chain connects TRBV7-9 to TRBJ2-5; TRBD2 agrees at 9 bases. The V and J ends lost 1 base and 1 base, in that order; junction bases with no gene match: 4. CDR1 and CDR2 from the germline V gene are SEHNR and FQNEAQ (reference sequence). The CDR3 extends over 16 amino acids. This chain's CDR3 is CASSLGLAGLQETQYF. CDR3 in DNA: TGTGCCAGCAGCTTAGGCCTAGCGGGACTCCAAGAGACCCAGTACTTC.

The CDR3 bases are TGTGCCAGCAGACCCGACAGGGACTATGGCTACACCTTC. Its protein is CASRPDRDYGYTF. The rearrangement joins TRBV6-1 to TRBJ1-2; 7 bases fit TRBD1. Germline CDR1 MNHNS, CDR2 SASEGT. With 6 bases clipped from V and 3 bases from J, the junction kept 4 bases outside the gene matches. The CDR3 spans 13 residues.